These 28 T cell receptor beta chains were sequenced from one sample in a study of blood T cell repertoires in COVID-19. Sequenced by immunoSEQ multiplex PCR; TCRdb stores in-frame clones only, minus some. Of more than 300,000 clones listed, about 89% were seen once; the top ten hold more than 0.85%. Sequencing was done on a sample of PBMCs or T cells enriched from blood (not recorded which). Source of these receptors: a woman aged 40-49 years who had been exposed to COVID-19.

This clone was detected once. V is TRBV27 and J is TRBJ1-2; 8 bases match TRBD1. The junction had 8 bases not matched to a gene; V was cut back by 7 bases and J by 4 bases. Per germline, CDR1 MNHEY and CDR2 SMNVEV (reference sequence). The CDR3 has 14 amino acids. The CDR3 here is CASTKTGDGYGYTF. The CDR3 DNA reads as TGTGCCAGCACCAAGACAGGGGATGGCTATGGCTACACCTTC.

The chain recombines TRBV7-2 with TRBJ1-1, with 10 bases lining up with TRBD1. CDR1 and CDR2 (germline): SGHTA, FQGNSA. Trimming at V came to 4 bases and at J to 4 bases, leaving 12 bases not matched to a gene. CDR3 length equals 17 residues. The CDR3, as DNA: TGTGCCAGCAGCTCTCCCGGACAGGGGGGAATCGGCACTGAAGCTTTCTTT. This gives the protein CASSSPGQGGIGTEAFF. The whole variable domain, remainder taken from reference TRBV7-2 and TRBJ1-1, is GAGVSQSPSNKVTEKGKDVELRCDPISGHTALYWYRQSLGQGLEFLIYFQGNSAPDKSGLPSDRFSAERTGGSVSTLTIQRTQQEDSAVYLCASSSPGQGGIGTEAFFGQGTRLTVV.

Regarding this clone: Other DNA sequences in the same sample also yield this CDR3. The CDR3 nucleotides are TGTGCCAGTAGTATTTTGGTCTCAGAAAATCAGCCCCAGCATTTT. Protein: CASSILVSENQPQHF. The chain recombines TRBV19 with TRBJ1-5; D gene ambiguous. V lost 3 bases, J lost 4 bases, and 13 bases lay in between. The CDR3 length is 15 residues. Per the germline V gene, CDR1 is LNHDA and CDR2 is SQIVND (reference sequence).

CDR3 loop: CASSQDRGQPQHF. The CDR3 region has the DNA TGCGCCAGCAGCCAAGATAGGGGGCAGCCCCAGCATTTT. The rearrangement joins TRBV4-3 to TRBJ1-5; D might be TRBD1 (6 bases). The CDR3 has 13 residues. Germline CDR1 is LGHNA and CDR2 is YSLEER. Trimming pared 0 bases from V and 7 bases from J, leaving 7 bases between.

The chain is built from TRBV2 and TRBJ1-6; weak D call: TRBD1 (5 bases). Per germline, CDR1 SNHLY and CDR2 FYNNEI. V was clipped by 3 bases and J by 7 bases, with 13 bases between them. This CDR3 region has 15 residues. The CDR3 here is CASSDRTPRNSPLHF. The CDR3 region has the DNA TGTGCCAGCAGTGATAGGACACCTCGCAATTCACCCCTCCACTTT.

V usage is TRBV7-2 and J usage is TRBJ2-7; 11 nucleotides agree with TRBD1. V lost 5 bases and J lost 6; bases outside the gene matches: 3. The CDR3 runs 13 residues. Per the germline V gene, CDR1 is SGHTA and CDR2 is FQGNSA. The CDR3, as DNA: TGTGCCAGCAGCCGGGGGACAGGGGGCGAGCAGTACTTC. Amino acids: CASSRGTGGEQYF.

V gene TRBV19 combines with J gene TRBJ2-2; 8 positions match TRBD1. In germline, CDR1 is LNHDA, CDR2 SQIVND (reference sequence). The CDR3 runs to 20 residues. Trimming took 6 bases from V and 3 from J; bases not matched to a gene: 21. CDR3 in amino acids: CASSVFPGTGSISYTGELFF. The CDR3 bases are TGTGCCAGTAGCGTCTTCCCCGGGACAGGTTCTATCTCCTACACCGGGGAGCTGTTTTTT.

The chain joins TRBV9 to TRBJ2-1; TRBD2 aligns across 11 bases. The CDR3 length is 16 residues. Germline V gene data show CDR1 as SGDLS and CDR2 as YYNGEE. With 3 bases clipped from V and 9 bases from J, the junction kept 11 bases outside the gene matches. CDR3 bases: TGTGCCAGCAGCGGGCGATTAGCGGGGGGGCGAGGTGAGCAGTTCTTC. Its protein product is CASSGRLAGGRGEQFF.

The J gene is TRBJ1-2, the V gene TRBV7-2; D uncertain. With 4 bases removed from V and 4 bases from J, the gap between germline ends came to 13 bases. CDR3 length equals 14 residues. Looked up from germline, CDR1 is SGHTA and CDR2 is FQGNSA. The CDR3 loop is CASSSDSGSYGYTF. In nucleotides, the CDR3 is TGTGCCAGCAGCTCAGATTCAGGTTCCTATGGCTACACCTTC. The full variable domain, rest sourced from reference TRBV7-2 and TRBJ1-2, is GAGVSQSPSNKVTEKGKDVELRCDPISGHTALYWYRQSLGQGLEFLIYFQGNSAPDKSGLPSDRFSAERTGGSVSTLTIQRTQQEDSAVYLCASSSDSGSYGYTFGSGTRLTVV.

This sequence joins TRBV11-3 and TRBJ1-4; no reliable D call. Germline CDR1 and CDR2: SGHNT and YENEEA. This CDR3 has 15 amino acids. The germline V and J ends were trimmed by 2 bases and 2 bases, with 9 bases remaining between them. DNA for the CDR3: TGTGCCAGCAGCTTAAGCGGCCGTACTAATGAAAAACTGTTTTTT. Its protein is CASSLSGRTNEKLFF.

The chain combines TRBV30 with TRBJ1-1; tentatively, D is TRBD1 (5 bases). V lost 2 bases to trimming and J lost 3 bases, with 10 bases between them. The CDR3 has 13 amino acids. Germline V gene lookup returns CDR1 GTSNPN and CDR2 SVGIG (reference sequence). Here the CDR3 DNA reads TGTGCCTGGAGTCAGGGTGGGGACACTGAAGCTTTCTTT. This encodes CAWSQGGDTEAFF.

The chain carries TRBV3-1 (or the pseudogene TRBV3-2) and TRBJ1-3; unclear D gene. The CDR3 spans 13 residues. CDR1 is LGHDT, CDR2 YNNKEL, per germline (reference sequence). V lost 8 bases to trimming and J lost 1 base, with 9 bases between them. The CDR3 is CASGQPSGNTIYF. The CDR3 DNA is TGTGCCAGCGGGCAGCCTTCTGGAAACACCATATATTTT.

The rearrangement joins TRBV19 to TRBJ2-1, with D hard to call. The CDR3 spans 13 residues. V lost 4 bases to trimming and J lost 7 bases, with 11 bases between them. Germline CDR1 is LNHDA and CDR2 is SQIVND (reference sequence). The CDR3 nucleotides read TGTGCCAGTAGTACTCTTTTCCGGAATGAGCAGTTCTTC. It encodes CASSTLFRNEQFF.

The rearrangement uses TRBV9 and TRBJ1-2; the D is unclear. The CDR3 is made up of 12 amino acids. Between the trimmed V and J ends, which lost 3 bases and 3 bases, there was a span of 6 bases. Germline-derived CDR1 and CDR2 are SGDLS and YYNGEE. CDR3 sequence: CASSATHYGYTF. In DNA form, the CDR3 reads TGTGCCAGCAGCGCTACTCACTATGGCTACACCTTC. Full variable domain (missing parts from reference TRBV9 and TRBJ1-2): DSGVTQTPKHLITATGQRVTLRCSPRSGDLSVYWYQQSLDQGLQFLIQYYNGEERAKGNILERFSAQQFPDLHSELNLSSLELGDSALYFCASSATHYGYTFGSGTRLTVV.

The rearrangement links TRBV13 to TRBJ2-3, with D unresolved. The CDR3 runs 18 residues. The V and J ends lost 6 bases and 2 bases respectively, with 24 bases between them. The germline V gene encodes CDR1 PRHDT and CDR2 FYEKMQ (reference sequence). The CDR3 DNA sequence: TGTGCCAGCAGTGCGGCTCCAAAGGTGTCGGTTATCACAGATACGCAGTATTTT. Amino acid sequence: CASSAAPKVSVITDTQYF. Full variable domain (rest looked up from reference TRBV13 and TRBJ2-3): AAGVIQSPRHLIKEKRETATLKCYPIPRHDTVYWYQQGPGQDPQFLISFYEKMQSDKGSIPDRFSAQQFSDYHSELNMSSLELGDSALYFCASSAAPKVSVITDTQYFGPGTRLTVL.

The V call is TRBV6-1, the J call TRBJ2-5, with 8 bases aligning to TRBD2. Germline values: CDR1 MNHNS, CDR2 SASEGT. V was pared by 2 bases and J by 2 bases, with 4 bases of the junction left unmatched. This CDR3 contains 15 residues. The CDR3 sequence: CASSEITSGQETQYF. The CDR3 region has the DNA TGTGCCAGCAGTGAAATAACTAGCGGACAAGAGACCCAGTACTTC.

Written as DNA, the CDR3 is TGTGCCAGCAGCTTTAGTACGGGCAATCAGCCCCAGCATTTT. Translating gives CASSFSTGNQPQHF. The J gene is TRBJ1-5, the V gene TRBV5-5; D ambiguous. The germline V and J ends were trimmed by 2 bases and 2 bases, with 8 bases remaining between them. The germline CDR1 and CDR2 sequences are SGHKS and YYEKEE (reference sequence). The CDR3 length is 14 residues.

The rearrangement joins TRBV3-1 (or the pseudogene TRBV3-2) to TRBJ2-7; 9 positions agree with TRBD2. V lost 3 bases, J lost 4 bases, and 4 bases stayed unmatched. The CDR3 sequence is 14 residues long. Germline V CDR1 and CDR2: LGHDT, YNNKEL (reference sequence). The CDR3 loop reads CASSQSGRSYEQYF. The CDR3 DNA follows: TGTGCCAGCAGCCAGAGCGGGAGGAGTTACGAGCAGTACTTC.

This chain uses TRBV15 with TRBJ1-1; D not certain. V lost 0 bases and J lost 3, with 8 bases in between. Germline CDR1 and CDR2: LNHNV and YYDKDF (reference sequence). This CDR3 contains 14 residues. The CDR3 loop reads CATSRDVYDTEAFF. The CDR3 DNA follows: TGTGCCACCAGCAGAGACGTTTATGACACTGAAGCTTTCTTT. The variable domain in full, with the rest retrieved from reference TRBV15 and TRBJ1-1, is DAMVIQNPRYQVTQFGKPVTLSCSQTLNHNVMYWYQQKSSQAPKLLFHYYDKDFNNEADTPDNFQSRRPNTSFCFLDIRSPGLGDTAMYLCATSRDVYDTEAFFGQGTRLTVV.

The V and J genes are TRBV5-1 and TRBJ1-6; no reliable D call. Germline CDR1 reads SGHRS; CDR2 reads YFSETQ. The CDR3 is made up of 15 amino acids. Trimming left V 1 base short and J 8 bases short, with 13 bases between. CDR3: CASSLSQEKDSPLHF. The DNA of the CDR3 is TGCGCCAGCAGCTTGTCGCAGGAAAAAGATTCACCCCTCCACTTT. Complete variable domain (other parts from reference TRBV5-1 and TRBJ1-6): KAGVTQTPRYLIKTRGQQVTLSCSPISGHRSVSWYQQTPGQGLQFLFEYFSETQRNKGNFPGRFSGRQFSNSRSEMNVSTLELGDSALYLCASSLSQEKDSPLHFGNGTRLTVT.

The chain is built from TRBV18 and TRBJ1-2; 8 bases are shared with TRBD1. Per the germline V gene, CDR1 is KGHSH and CDR2 is LQKENI. The CDR3 is 13 amino acids. After removal of 3 bases from V and 8 bases from J, the junction contained 5 bases not matched to a gene. The CDR3 loop is CASSPGQGVGYTF. Written as DNA, the CDR3 is TGTGCCAGCTCACCTGGACAGGGCGTCGGCTACACCTTC. Looking up the rest from reference TRBV18 and TRBJ1-2 gives the full variable domain: NAGVMQNPRHLVRRRGQEARLRCSPMKGHSHVYWYRQLPEEGLKFMVYLQKENIIDESGMPKERFSAEFPKEGPSILRIQQVVRGDSAAYFCASSPGQGVGYTFGSGTRLTVV.

This chain connects TRBV27 to TRBJ2-7, with D perhaps TRBD1 (5 bases). The V gene lost 5 bases and the J gene lost 3 bases, with 11 bases spanning the gap. CDR3 size: 13 residues. CDR1 is MNHEY and CDR2 is SMNVEV in the germline V gene (reference sequence). The CDR3: CASSPATDYEQYF. CDR3 DNA sequence: TGTGCCAGCAGTCCCGCGACAGACTACGAGCAGTACTTC.

The V call is TRBV9, the J call TRBJ2-2; 7 nucleotides agree with TRBD2. The V segment lost 4 bases and the J segment 4 bases; nucleotides outside the gene matches: 10. Germline V gene data show CDR1 as SGDLS and CDR2 as YYNGEE. The CDR3 loop spans 16 amino acids. The CDR3 DNA is TGTGCCAGCAGCCATTGGGGGAGGGCGAGCACCGGGGAGCTGTTTTTT. It translates to CASSHWGRASTGELFF.

This rearrangement joins TRBV5-1 to TRBJ2-7; TRBD2 aligns across 11 bases. CDR3 length equals 14 residues. Trimming took 7 bases from V and 3 from J; bases not matched to a gene: 6. In germline, CDR1 is SGHRS, CDR2 YFSETQ. Here the CDR3 reads CASGQTSGDYEQYF. The CDR3 coding sequence is TGCGCCAGCGGTCAGACTAGCGGGGACTACGAGCAGTACTTC.

This clone was seen more than once but under ten times. The V gene is TRBV5-4, the J gene TRBJ1-6, with a weak D call TRBD1 (5 bases). The CDR3 covers 15 residues. V dropped 4 bases and J dropped 5 bases, with 13 bases sitting between them. Germline assignment: CDR1 SGHNT and CDR2 YYREEE (reference sequence). CDR3 in DNA: TGTGCCAGCAGCCAGGGAGGCGGGAATAATTCACCCCTCCACTTT. Protein: CASSQGGGNNSPLHF. Combining the CDR3 with reference TRBV5-4 and TRBJ1-6 gives the whole variable domain ETGVTQSPTHLIKTRGQQVTLRCSSQSGHNTVSWYQQALGQGPQFIFQYYREEENGRGNFPPRFSGLQFPNYSSELNVNALELDDSALYLCASSQGGGNNSPLHFGNGTRLTVT.

The chain uses TRBV18 and TRBJ2-1; TRBD1 matches 10 bases. CDR3 size: 16 residues. Germline lookup yields CDR1 KGHSH and CDR2 LQKENI. The junction had 1 base not matched to a gene; V was cut back by 0 bases and J by 2 bases. As DNA, the CDR3 is TGTGCCAGCTCACCACCCGGACAGGGGGCCTACAATGAGCAGTTCTTC. This translates into CASSPPGQGAYNEQFF.

This rearrangement joins TRBV7-9 to TRBJ2-7, with a weak D call TRBD2 (5 bases). CDR3 length: 15 residues. Germline V lookup: CDR1 SEHNR, CDR2 FQNEAQ (reference sequence). Trimming removed 1 base at V and 7 bases at J, with 17 bases between. CDR3 sequence reads: CASSLGLEGLFEQYF. DNA for the CDR3: TGTGCCAGCAGCTTAGGGCTAGAGGGTTTGTTTGAGCAGTACTTC.

The CDR3 protein is CAWTPVDTQYF. CDR3 bases: TGTGCCTGGACCCCCGTGGATACGCAGTATTTT. The rearrangement joins TRBV30 to TRBJ2-3; D not resolved. The CDR3 runs 11 residues. V was cut by 4 bases and J by 6 bases, with 8 bases left in between. Germline CDR1 reads GTSNPN; CDR2 reads SVGIG (reference sequence).